Shown below are 10 T cell receptor beta chains from a single sample sequenced in a study of beta chain features in type 1 diabetes (dated by TCRdb to the late 2010s). Receptor libraries were prepared by the immunoSEQ multiplex PCR assay. The entire isolated RNA was reverse transcribed using the High Capacity cDNA Reverse Transcription Kit, and thus expressed TCRB transcripts were sequenced. Held by TCRdb, this immuneACCESS table contains in-frame sequences only and omits some clones. Under half of the omission traces to an unresolved V gene where checked; the cause of the rest is unknown. A total of about 900,000 clones appear in this sample, 17% of them only once. The ten most abundant clones make up around 0.02% of the sample. Material: naive CD4+ T cells from blood. The cell subset or site label for this specimen denotes: true naive CD4+ T cells. All receptors derive from a woman aged 18 to 35 in good health.

This clone appeared a few times. CDR3: CASSLSAGTSGSTSYEQYF. CDR3 sequence (DNA): TGTGCCAGCAGTTTATCGGCCGGGACTAGCGGATCCACTTCCTACGAGCAGTACTTC. V gene TRBV28 combines with J gene TRBJ2-7, with TRBD2 matching 11 bases. The CDR3 is 19 residues long. The germline V gene has CDR1 MDHEN and CDR2 SYDVKM. J gave up 1 base and V 1 base, and 12 bases lay outside the gene matches.

This chain joins TRBV5-1 and TRBJ1-1; D remains unclear. The CDR3 runs to 15 residues. V lost 4 bases, J lost 4 bases, and 17 bases lay in between. The germline V gene encodes CDR1 SGHRS and CDR2 YFSETQ. The DNA for the CDR3 is TGCGCCAGCAGCCCCCCCGGGTCGCGGGTCACTGAAGCTTTCTTT. It specifies CASSPPGSRVTEAFF.

In its sample, this clone was seen a few times. Other nucleotide sequences from this sample produce the same CDR3. The chain employs TRBV7-2 and TRBJ1-2; TRBD1 is a possible D gene (5 bases). The CDR3 loop spans 13 amino acids. Germline CDR1 is SGHTA and CDR2 is FQGNSA. V shed 5 bases and J shed 4 bases, with 11 bases lying between them. The CDR3 region is CASSPRGGYGYTF. For the CDR3, the DNA is TGTGCCAGCAGCCCACGGGGGGGCTATGGCTACACCTTC.

This clone came up a few times. The rearrangement uses TRBV9 and TRBJ2-2; TRBD1 matches at 11 bases. Losses at the gene ends were 3 bases for V and 8 bases for J; bases not matched to a gene: 6. The CDR3 length is 15 residues. Germline CDR1 and CDR2: SGDLS and YYNGEE. CDR3 DNA sequence: TGTGCCAGCAGCGGGACAGGGGGCCGCGTAGGGGAGCTGTTTTTT. This translates into CASSGTGGRVGELFF.

The chain recombines TRBV6-1 with TRBJ1-1; the D is unclear. The V gene lost 4 bases and the J gene lost 0 bases, with 12 bases spanning the gap. CDR3 length equals 15 residues. Germline V lookup: CDR1 MNHNS, CDR2 SASEGT. The CDR3 nucleotides read TGTGCCAGCAGTGGTCGGAAAAAGATGAACACTGAAGCTTTCTTT. Protein: CASSGRKKMNTEAFF.

The CDR3 loop reads CASSIGGPDRVSYEQYF. In nucleotides, the CDR3 is TGCGCCAGCAGCATAGGCGGTCCGGACAGGGTATCCTACGAGCAGTACTTC. The J gene is TRBJ2-7, the V gene TRBV5-1; the match to TRBD1 covers 8 bases. Germline CDR1 reads SGHRS; CDR2 reads YFSETQ. The CDR3 length is 17 residues. Trimming took 4 bases from V and 1 from J; bases not matched to a gene: 13. Complete variable domain (other parts from reference TRBV5-1 and TRBJ2-7): KAGVTQTPRYLIKTRGQQVTLSCSPISGHRSVSWYQQTPGQGLQFLFEYFSETQRNKGNFPGRFSGRQFSNSRSEMNVSTLELGDSALYLCASSIGGPDRVSYEQYFGPGTRLTVT.

This clone has a handful of counts. The chain employs TRBV29-1 and TRBJ2-5; the D gene is possibly TRBD1 (5 bases). From germline, CDR1 is SQVTM and CDR2 ANQGSEA. Trimming stripped 4 bases from V and 1 base from J, with 7 bases between. CDR3 length: 12 residues. The CDR3 spells CSVGQSQETQYF. The CDR3, as DNA: TGCAGCGTTGGACAGAGCCAAGAGACCCAGTACTTC.

The J gene is TRBJ2-2, the V gene TRBV5-6; possibly TRBD2 for D (6 bases). With 4 bases removed from V and 3 bases from J, the gap between germline ends came to 22 bases. CDR3 length: 18 amino acids. The V gene's germline CDR1 is SGHDT and CDR2 YYEEEE. As DNA, the CDR3 is TGTGCCAGCAGCAACCAAGGGAGGCCAACGAGGGACACCGGGGAGCTGTTTTTT. Its protein product is CASSNQGRPTRDTGELFF. Full variable domain (outside the CDR3, taken from reference TRBV5-6 and TRBJ2-2): DAGVTQSPTHLIKTRGQQVTLRCSPKSGHDTVSWYQQALGQGPQFIFQYYEEEERQRGNFPDRFSGHQFPNYSSELNVNALLLGDSALYLCASSNQGRPTRDTGELFFGEGSRLTVL.

This clone was seen more than once but under ten times. At the DNA level, this CDR3 is encoded by other sequences in the same sample as well. The chain is built from TRBV18 and TRBJ2-1; 9 nucleotides align to TRBD2. The germline CDR1 and CDR2 sequences are KGHSH and LQKENI. CDR3 length: 15 residues. The ends lost 2 bases at V and 4 bases at J; junction bases unmatched: 3. The CDR3 here is CASSPLAGGYNEQFF. The CDR3 region has the DNA TGTGCCAGCTCACCATTGGCGGGAGGGTACAATGAGCAGTTCTTC.

This clone has only a few counts. In DNA form, the CDR3 reads TGTGCCAGCAGCTTAGACACAGACTACGAGCAGTACTTC. Its translation: CASSLDTDYEQYF. The chain employs TRBV7-9 and TRBJ2-5; D is undetermined. The closer fit of TRBJ2-7 to the DNA end suggests the J call may be wrong. CDR1 and CDR2 from the germline V gene are SEHNR and FQNEAQ (reference sequence). This CDR3 comprises 13 residues.